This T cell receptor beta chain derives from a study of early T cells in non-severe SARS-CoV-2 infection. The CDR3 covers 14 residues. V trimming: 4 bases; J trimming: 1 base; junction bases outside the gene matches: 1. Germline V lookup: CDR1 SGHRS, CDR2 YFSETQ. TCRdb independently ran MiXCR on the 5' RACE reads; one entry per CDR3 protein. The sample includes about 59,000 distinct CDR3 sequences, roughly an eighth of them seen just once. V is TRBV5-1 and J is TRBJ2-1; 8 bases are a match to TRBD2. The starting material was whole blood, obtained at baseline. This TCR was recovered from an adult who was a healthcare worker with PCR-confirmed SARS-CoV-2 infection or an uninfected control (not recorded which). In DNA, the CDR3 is TGCGCCAGCAGCGGCGGGGGGTCCTACAATGAGCAGTTCTTC. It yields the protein CASSGGGSYNEQFF.